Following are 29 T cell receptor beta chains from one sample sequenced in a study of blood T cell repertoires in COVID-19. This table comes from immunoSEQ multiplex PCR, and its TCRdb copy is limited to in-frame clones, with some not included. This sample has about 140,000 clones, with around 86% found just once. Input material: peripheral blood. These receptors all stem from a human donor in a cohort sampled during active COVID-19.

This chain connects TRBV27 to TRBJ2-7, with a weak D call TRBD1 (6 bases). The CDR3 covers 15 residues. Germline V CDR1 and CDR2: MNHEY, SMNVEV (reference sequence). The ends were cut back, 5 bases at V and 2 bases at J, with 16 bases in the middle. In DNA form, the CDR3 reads TGTGCCAGCAGTCCCCTTCGAACAGGGACCTACGAGCAGTACTTC. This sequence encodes CASSPLRTGTYEQYF.

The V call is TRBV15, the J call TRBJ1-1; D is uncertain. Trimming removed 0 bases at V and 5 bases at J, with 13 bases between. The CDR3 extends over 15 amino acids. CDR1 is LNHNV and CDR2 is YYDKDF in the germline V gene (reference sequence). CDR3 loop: CATSRDRMRRTEAFF. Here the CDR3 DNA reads TGTGCCACCAGCAGAGATCGGATGCGGAGGACTGAAGCTTTCTTT.

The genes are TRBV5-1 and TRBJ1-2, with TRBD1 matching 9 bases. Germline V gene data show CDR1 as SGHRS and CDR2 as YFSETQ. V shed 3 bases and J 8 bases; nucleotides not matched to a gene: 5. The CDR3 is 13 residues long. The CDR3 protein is CASSWGQGEGYTF. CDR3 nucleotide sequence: TGCGCCAGCAGCTGGGGACAGGGAGAAGGCTACACCTTC.

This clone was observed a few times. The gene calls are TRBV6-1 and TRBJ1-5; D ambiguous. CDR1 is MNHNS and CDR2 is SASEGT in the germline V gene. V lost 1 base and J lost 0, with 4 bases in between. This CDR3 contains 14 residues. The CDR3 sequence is CASSEGDSNQPQHF. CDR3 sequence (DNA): TGTGCCAGCAGTGAAGGCGATAGCAATCAGCCCCAGCATTTT.

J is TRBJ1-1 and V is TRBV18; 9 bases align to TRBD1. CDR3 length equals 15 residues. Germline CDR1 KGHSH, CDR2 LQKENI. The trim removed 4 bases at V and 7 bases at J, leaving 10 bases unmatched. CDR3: CASSRGGQGSGEAFF. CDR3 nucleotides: TGTGCCAGCTCACGGGGCGGACAGGGGAGCGGTGAAGCTTTCTTT.

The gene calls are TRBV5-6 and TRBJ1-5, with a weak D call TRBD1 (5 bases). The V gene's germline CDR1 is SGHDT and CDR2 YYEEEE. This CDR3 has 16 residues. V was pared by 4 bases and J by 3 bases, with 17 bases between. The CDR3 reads CASSANGGYSNQPQHF. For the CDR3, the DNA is TGTGCCAGCAGCGCGAATGGGGGGTATTCCAATCAGCCCCAGCATTTT.

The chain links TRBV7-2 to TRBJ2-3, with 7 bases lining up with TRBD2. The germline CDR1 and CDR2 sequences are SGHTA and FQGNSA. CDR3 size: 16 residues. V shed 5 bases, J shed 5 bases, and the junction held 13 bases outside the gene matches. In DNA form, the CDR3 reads TGTGCCAGCAGCCCTAACTCGGGAGGCGGGGAAGATACGCAGTATTTT. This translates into CASSPNSGGGEDTQYF.

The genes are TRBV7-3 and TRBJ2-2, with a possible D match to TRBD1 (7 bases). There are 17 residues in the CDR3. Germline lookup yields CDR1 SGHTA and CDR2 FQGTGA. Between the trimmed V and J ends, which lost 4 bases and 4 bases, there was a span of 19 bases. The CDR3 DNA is TGTGCCAGCAGCTCGCAGGGGGGCAGCTGGGGCACCGGGGAGCTGTTTTTT. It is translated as CASSSQGGSWGTGELFF.

The CDR3 sequence: CASSQGLSVTQYF. The CDR3 DNA reads TGTGCCAGCAGCCAAGGACTGTCAGTTACGCAGTATTTT. The J gene is TRBJ2-3, the V gene TRBV3-1 (or the pseudogene TRBV3-2); no clear D gene. CDR3 length: 13 amino acids. Trimming stripped 1 base from V and 8 bases from J, with 10 bases between. Germline assignment: CDR1 LGHDT and CDR2 YNNKEL (reference sequence).

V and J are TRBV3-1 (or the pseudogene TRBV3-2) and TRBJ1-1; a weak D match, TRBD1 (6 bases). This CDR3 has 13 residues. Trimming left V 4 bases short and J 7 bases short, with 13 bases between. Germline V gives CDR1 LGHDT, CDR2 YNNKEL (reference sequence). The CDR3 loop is CASSRNRDNEAFF. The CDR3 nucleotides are TGTGCCAGCAGCCGTAACCGGGACAATGAAGCTTTCTTT.

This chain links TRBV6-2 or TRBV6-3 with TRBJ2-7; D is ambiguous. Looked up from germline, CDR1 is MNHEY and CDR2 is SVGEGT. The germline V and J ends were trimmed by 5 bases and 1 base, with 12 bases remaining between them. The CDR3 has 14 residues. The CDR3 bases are TGTGCCAGCAGTCCCTTTATCGCGTCCTACGAGCAGTACTTC. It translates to CASSPFIASYEQYF.

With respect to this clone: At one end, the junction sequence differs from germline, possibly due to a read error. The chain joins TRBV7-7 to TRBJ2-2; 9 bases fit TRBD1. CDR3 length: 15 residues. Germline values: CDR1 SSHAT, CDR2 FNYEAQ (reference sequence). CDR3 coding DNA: TGTGCTAGCAGCTTGGGACAGGGGAACACCGGGGAGCTGTTTTTT. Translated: CASSLGQGNTGELFF.

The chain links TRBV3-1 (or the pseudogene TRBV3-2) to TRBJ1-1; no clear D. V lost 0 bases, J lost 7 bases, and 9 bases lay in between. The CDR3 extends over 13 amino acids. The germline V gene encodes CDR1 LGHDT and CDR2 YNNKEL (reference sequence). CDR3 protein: CASSQDRRGEAFF. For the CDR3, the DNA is TGTGCCAGCAGCCAAGATAGACGGGGTGAAGCTTTCTTT.

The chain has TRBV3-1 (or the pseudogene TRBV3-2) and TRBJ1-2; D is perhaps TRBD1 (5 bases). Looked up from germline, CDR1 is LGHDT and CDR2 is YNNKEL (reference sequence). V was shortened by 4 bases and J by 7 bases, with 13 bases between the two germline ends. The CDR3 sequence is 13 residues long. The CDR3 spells CASSPAGKGGYTF. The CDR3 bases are TGTGCCAGCAGCCCAGCAGGGAAAGGTGGCTACACCTTC.

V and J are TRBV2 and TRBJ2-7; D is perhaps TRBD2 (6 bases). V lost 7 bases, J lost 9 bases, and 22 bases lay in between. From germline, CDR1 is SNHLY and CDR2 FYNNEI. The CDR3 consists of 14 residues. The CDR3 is CASNRWRDVDGQYF. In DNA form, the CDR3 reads TGTGCCAGCAATAGGTGGCGGGATGTCGATGGGCAGTACTTC.

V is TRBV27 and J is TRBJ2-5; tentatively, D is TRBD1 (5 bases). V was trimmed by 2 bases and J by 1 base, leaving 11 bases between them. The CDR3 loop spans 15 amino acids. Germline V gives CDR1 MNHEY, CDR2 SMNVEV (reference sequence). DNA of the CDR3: TGTGCCAGCAGTTTAAGGGGCCTCTTCCAAGAGACCCAGTACTTC. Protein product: CASSLRGLFQETQYF.

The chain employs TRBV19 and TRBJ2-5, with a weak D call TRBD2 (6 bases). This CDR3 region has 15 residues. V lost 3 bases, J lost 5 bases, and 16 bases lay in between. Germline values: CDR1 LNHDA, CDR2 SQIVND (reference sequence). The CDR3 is CASSIDLARTETQYF. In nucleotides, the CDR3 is TGTGCCAGTAGTATTGATCTAGCGAGAACCGAGACCCAGTACTTC.

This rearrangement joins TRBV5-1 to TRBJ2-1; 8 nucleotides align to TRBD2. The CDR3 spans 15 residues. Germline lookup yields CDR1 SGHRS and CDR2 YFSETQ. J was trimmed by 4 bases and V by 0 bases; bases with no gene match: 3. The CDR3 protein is CASSLGTSRYNEQFF. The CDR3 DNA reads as TGCGCCAGCAGCTTGGGGACTAGCCGATACAATGAGCAGTTCTTC.

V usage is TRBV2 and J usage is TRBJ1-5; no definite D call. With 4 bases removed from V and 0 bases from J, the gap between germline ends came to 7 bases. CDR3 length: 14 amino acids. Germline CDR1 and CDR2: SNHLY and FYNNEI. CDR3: CASSGTASNQPQHF. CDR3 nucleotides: TGTGCCAGCAGTGGAACAGCTAGCAATCAGCCCCAGCATTTT.

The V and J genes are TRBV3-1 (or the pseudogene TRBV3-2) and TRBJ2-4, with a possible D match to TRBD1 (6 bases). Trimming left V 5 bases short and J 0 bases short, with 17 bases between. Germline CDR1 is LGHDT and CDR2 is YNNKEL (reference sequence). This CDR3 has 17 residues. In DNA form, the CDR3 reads TGTGCCAGCAGCACCCAGACAGGACGCTTAGCCAAAAACATTCAGTACTTC. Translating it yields CASSTQTGRLAKNIQYF.

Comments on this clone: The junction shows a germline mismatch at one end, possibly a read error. CDR3 loop: CAWSPSHEQYF. In DNA, the CDR3 is TGTGCCTGGAGCCCCTCCCACGAGCAGTACTTC. This rearrangement joins TRBV30 to TRBJ2-7; D is uncertain. The CDR3 length is 11 residues. Per the germline V gene, CDR1 is GTSNPN and CDR2 is SVGIG (reference sequence).

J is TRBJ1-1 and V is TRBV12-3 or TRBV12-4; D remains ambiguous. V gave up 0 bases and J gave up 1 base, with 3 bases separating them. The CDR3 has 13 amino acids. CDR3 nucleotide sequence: TGTGCCAGCAGTTTAGCGAGGAACACTGAAGCTTTCTTT. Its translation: CASSLARNTEAFF.

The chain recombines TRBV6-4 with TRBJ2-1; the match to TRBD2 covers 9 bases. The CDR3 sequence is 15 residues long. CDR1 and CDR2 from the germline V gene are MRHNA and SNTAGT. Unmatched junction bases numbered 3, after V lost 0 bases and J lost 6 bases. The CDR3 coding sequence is TGTGCCAGCAGTGACTCGCGGGAGGGGATCAATGAGCAGTTCTTC. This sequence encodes CASSDSREGINEQFF.

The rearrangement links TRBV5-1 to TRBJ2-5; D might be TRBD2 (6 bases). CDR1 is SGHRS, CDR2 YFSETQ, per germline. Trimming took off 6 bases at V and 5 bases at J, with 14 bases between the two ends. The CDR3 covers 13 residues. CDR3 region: CASMGLGGETQYF. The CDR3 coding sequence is TGCGCCAGCATGGGACTTGGCGGGGAGACCCAGTACTTC.

The CDR3, as DNA: TGTGCCAGTAGTACGACAGCTAATCAGCCCCAGCATTTT. Its protein is CASSTTANQPQHF. The chain joins TRBV19 to TRBJ1-5, with a tentative D call TRBD1 (5 bases). The CDR3 runs 13 residues. Germline-derived CDR1 and CDR2 are LNHDA and SQIVND (reference sequence). Trimming removed 4 bases at V and 4 bases at J, with 8 bases between.

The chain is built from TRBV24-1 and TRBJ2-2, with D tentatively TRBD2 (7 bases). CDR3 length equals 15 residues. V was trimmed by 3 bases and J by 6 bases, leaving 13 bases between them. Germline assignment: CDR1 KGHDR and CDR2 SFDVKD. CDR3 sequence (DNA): TGTGCCACCAGTGATCGCCAGGGGAGGGCCGGGGAGCTGTTTTTT. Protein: CATSDRQGRAGELFF.

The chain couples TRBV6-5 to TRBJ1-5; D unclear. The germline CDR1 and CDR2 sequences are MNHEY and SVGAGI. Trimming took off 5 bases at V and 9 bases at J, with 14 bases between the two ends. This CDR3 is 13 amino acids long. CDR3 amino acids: CASSLRGEWPQHF. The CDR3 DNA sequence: TGTGCCAGCAGTCTCCGGGGAGAATGGCCCCAGCATTTT.

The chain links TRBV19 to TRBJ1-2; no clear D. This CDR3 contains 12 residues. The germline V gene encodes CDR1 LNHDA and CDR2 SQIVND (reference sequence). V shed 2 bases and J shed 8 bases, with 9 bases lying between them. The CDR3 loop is CASSINGGGYTF. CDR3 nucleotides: TGTGCCAGTAGTATAAACGGCGGCGGCTACACCTTC.

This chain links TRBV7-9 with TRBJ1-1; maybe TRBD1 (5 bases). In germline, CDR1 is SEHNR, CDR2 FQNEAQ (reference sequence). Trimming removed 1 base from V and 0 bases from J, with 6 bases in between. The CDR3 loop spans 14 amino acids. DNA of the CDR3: TGTGCCAGCAGCTTAGGACAGATGAACACTGAAGCTTTCTTT. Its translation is CASSLGQMNTEAFF.